A single sample is the source of the 22 T cell receptor beta chains below, sequenced in a study of blood T cells in healthy people across ages. A second PCR, run for about 6 to 12 cycles, used a sample-barcoded 5' primer plus a J-beta primer mix. TCRdb reprocessed the 5' RACE reads via MiXCR and lists one record per CDR3 protein. Among about 1.4 million distinct CDR3 sequences listed, 45% to 70% were seen once. The sequenced sample consisted of blood. The receptors shown here come from a man between 18 and 35 years old in good health.

This clonotype was seen more than once but under ten times. This chain connects TRBV4-1 to TRBJ2-7, with D possibly matching TRBD1 (6 bases). Germline CDR1 MGHRA, CDR2 YSYEKL. This CDR3 comprises 13 residues. The ends were cut back, 4 bases at V and 5 bases at J, with 12 bases in the middle. The CDR3 nucleotides read TGCGCCAGCAGCCGTCTACAGGGTGACGAGCAGTACTTC. Amino acids: CASSRLQGDEQYF.

The rearrangement joins TRBV12-3 or TRBV12-4 to TRBJ1-6; D is unclear. With 5 bases removed from V and 11 bases from J, the gap between germline ends came to 10 bases. The CDR3 runs to 12 residues. CDR3: CASSPQSTPLHF. In DNA, the CDR3 is TGTGCCAGCAGTCCCCAGTCGACACCCCTCCACTTT.

This chain joins TRBV20-1 and TRBJ1-6; the D gene is possibly TRBD1 (5 bases). The germline V gene has CDR1 DFQATT and CDR2 SNEGSKA (reference sequence). This CDR3 spans 13 amino acids. The ends were cut back, 3 bases at V and 6 bases at J, with 9 bases in the middle. CDR3 region: CSASWGVNSPLHF. DNA for the CDR3: TGCAGTGCTAGTTGGGGGGTTAATTCACCCCTCCACTTT.

A single count supports this clonotype. The chain carries TRBV5-1 and TRBJ2-3; TRBD1 matches at 11 bases. This CDR3 has 15 amino acids. The V and J ends lost 4 bases and 4 bases, in that order; junction bases with no gene match: 5. In germline, CDR1 is SGHRS, CDR2 YFSETQ. In DNA form, the CDR3 reads TGCGCCAGCAGCCCGGGGACAGGGGGGCCAGATACGCAGTATTTT. Its translation: CASSPGTGGPDTQYF.

This chain joins TRBV28 and TRBJ2-4; TRBD1 aligns across 8 bases. The DNA end is more similar to TRBJ2-7, so the J call may be wrong. Germline lookup yields CDR1 MDHEN and CDR2 SYDVKM. The CDR3 length is 15 residues. The CDR3 region is CASSPGGFLRYEQYF. CDR3 sequence (DNA): TGTGCCAGCAGCCCAGGGGGCTTCCTGAGGTACGAGCAGTACTTC.

This clonotype turned up a few times. The chain employs TRBV20-1 and TRBJ2-7, with TRBD1 identical over 10 bases. The germline CDR1 and CDR2 sequences are DFQATT and SNEGSKA (reference sequence). Trimming at V came to 4 bases and at J to 0 bases, leaving 6 bases not matched to a gene. The CDR3 contains 15 residues. The CDR3 DNA reads as TGCAGTGCTAAGAGGGGACAGGGGCCCTCCTACGAGCAGTACTTC. Protein product: CSAKRGQGPSYEQYF.

This clonotype was detected a few times. The chain is built from TRBV25-1 and TRBJ2-7; no firm D call. Germline V gene sequence: CDR1 MGHDK, CDR2 SYGVNS. The CDR3 totals 14 residues. V lost 0 bases to trimming and J lost 3 bases, with 9 bases between them. The CDR3 sequence: CASSEYNRRYEQYF. The CDR3 nucleotides read TGTGCCAGCAGTGAATACAACAGACGCTACGAGCAGTACTTC.

This clonotype occurred a few times. The chain has TRBV28 and TRBJ2-7; a weak D match, TRBD1 (6 bases). CDR3 length: 16 amino acids. Trimming stripped 4 bases from V and 2 bases from J, with 18 bases between. Germline V CDR1 and CDR2: MDHEN, SYDVKM. CDR3 sequence reads: CASSSYVRDTTYEQYF. The CDR3 region has the DNA TGTGCCAGCAGTTCCTACGTCCGGGACACAACCTACGAGCAGTACTTC.

This clonotype has more than one count but fewer than ten. V and J are TRBV7-2 and TRBJ2-5; D remains unclear. The J call may be faulty, since TRBJ2-7 better matches the DNA end. Germline lookup yields CDR1 SGHTA and CDR2 FQGNSA. The CDR3 has 13 amino acids. CDR3 sequence reads: CASSLALEGEQYF. CDR3 bases: TGTGCCAGCAGCTTAGCGCTCGAAGGCGAGCAGTACTTC.

A word on this clonotype: The junction does not match germline at one end; this may be a read error. This chain connects TRBV7-6 to TRBJ2-1, with TRBD2 matching over 8 bases. Germline loops: CDR1 SGHVS, CDR2 FNYEAQ. CDR3 length equals 15 residues. CDR3 sequence: CASSLVAGSFNKQFF. The CDR3 nucleotides read TGTGCCAGCAGCTTAGTAGCGGGGTCTTTCAATAAGCAGTTCTTC.

The V and J genes are TRBV29-1 and TRBJ1-1; no firm D call. CDR1 is SQVTM and CDR2 is ANQGSEA in the germline V gene. The CDR3 runs 13 residues. V was trimmed by 8 bases and J by 1 base, leaving 14 bases between them. The CDR3 coding sequence is TGCAGCCACTTTATAGGCGGGAACACTGAAGCTTTCTTT. This translates into CSHFIGGNTEAFF.

The chain is built from TRBV12-3 or TRBV12-4 and TRBJ1-6; D ambiguous. Trimming removed 2 bases at V and 5 bases at J, with 7 bases between. This CDR3 is built from 14 residues. CDR3 residues: CASSLSRNNSPLHF. The CDR3 DNA is TGTGCCAGCAGTTTAAGTAGGAATAATTCACCCCTCCACTTT.

The V gene is TRBV6-5, the J gene TRBJ2-3, with TRBD2 identical over 10 bases. Germline lookup yields CDR1 MNHEY and CDR2 SVGAGI. The V gene end was trimmed by 0 bases and the J gene end by 2 bases; junction bases not matched to a gene: 8. This CDR3 is built from 18 residues. CDR3: CASSYSDIAGGATDTQYF. DNA of the CDR3: TGTGCCAGCAGTTACTCTGACATAGCGGGGGGTGCCACAGATACGCAGTATTTT.

The rearrangement joins TRBV7-6 to TRBJ2-1; 11 bases line up with TRBD1. The closer fit of TRBJ2-7 to the DNA end suggests the J call may be wrong. In germline, CDR1 is SGHVS, CDR2 FNYEAQ. The CDR3 runs 17 residues. CDR3 loop: CASSYRSLGQGADEQYF. Written as DNA, the CDR3 is TGTGCCAGCAGCTACAGAAGTCTTGGACAGGGGGCGGACGAGCAGTACTTC.

This clonotype has just a few counts. V and J are TRBV4-1 and TRBJ1-2; TRBD1 might be the D (5 bases). Germline V gene data show CDR1 as MGHRA and CDR2 as YSYEKL. Trimming took 6 bases from V and 5 from J, leaving 16 bases between them. CDR3 length: 14 residues. Written as DNA, the CDR3 is TGCGCCAGCAGTCGTACCGGGACGCATTATGGCTACACCTTC. This gives the protein CASSRTGTHYGYTF.

The rearrangement links TRBV10-1 to TRBJ2-3; D remains unclear. Trimming took 2 bases from V and 2 from J, leaving 11 bases between them. Germline assignment: CDR1 WNHNN and CDR2 SYGVQD (reference sequence). The CDR3 sequence is 15 residues long. CDR3 coding DNA: TGCGCCAGCAGTGAGGGTAGTAGTCCCACAGATACGCAGTATTTT. It specifies CASSEGSSPTDTQYF.

This chain uses TRBV6-1 with TRBJ2-3; perhaps TRBD2 as D (6 bases). V was cut by 3 bases and J by 1 base, with 11 bases left in between. This CDR3 is built from 15 residues. Germline V gene lookup returns CDR1 MNHNS and CDR2 SASEGT. The CDR3 DNA sequence: TGTGCCAGCAGTGAGCAGGGAGGCGGCACAGATACGCAGTATTTT. Its translation is CASSEQGGGTDTQYF.

This clonotype was detected a few times. The gene calls are TRBV29-1 and TRBJ2-7; D unresolved. Deletions cut 4 bases from V and 4 bases from J, with 17 bases between. The CDR3 has 14 amino acids. Germline CDR1 and CDR2: SQVTM and ANQGSEA. The CDR3 DNA follows: TGCAGCGTTGTCCCTTCCCCAGTACCTTACGAGCAGTACTTC. This gives the protein CSVVPSPVPYEQYF.

CDR3 DNA sequence: TGTGCCAGCAGTTTAACGGTGCGGCCCAGGGGTCCCCCAGTTGAGCAGTTCTTC. It is translated as CASSLTVRPRGPPVEQFF. The chain carries TRBV27 and TRBJ2-1; tentative D call: TRBD1 (6 bases). This CDR3 has 18 residues. V was cut by 2 bases and J by 9 bases, with 26 bases left in between. The V gene's germline CDR1 is MNHEY and CDR2 SMNVEV (reference sequence).

This chain connects TRBV2 to TRBJ2-7; D ambiguous. Germline V lookup: CDR1 SNHLY, CDR2 FYNNEI. The CDR3 spans 14 residues. Trimming shortened V by 3 bases and J by 1 base, and 10 bases separated the two germline ends. CDR3 amino acids: CASSDSIFSYEQYF. The CDR3 DNA reads as TGTGCCAGCAGTGACAGCATCTTTTCCTACGAGCAGTACTTC.

To note about this clonotype: This clone may be a read error of a much larger clone one base away. This chain links TRBV7-7 with TRBJ1-1, with D possibly TRBD1 on 6 matching bases. The CDR3 loop spans 13 amino acids. CDR1 is SSHAT, CDR2 FNYEAQ, per germline (reference sequence). The DNA of the CDR3 is TGTGCTGGCAGTCGGGGGCTAAACACTGAAGCTTTCTTT. Translation: CAGSRGLNTEAFF.

V usage is TRBV24-1 and J usage is TRBJ2-1; the D gene is possibly TRBD1 (6 bases). CDR1 is KGHDR, CDR2 SFDVKD, per germline. Trimming pared 7 bases from V and 6 bases from J, leaving 12 bases between. This CDR3 region has 13 residues. Written as DNA, the CDR3 is TGTGCCACCAGCGGGACACTCTCCAATGAGCAGTTCTTC. It encodes CATSGTLSNEQFF.